This TCR beta chain was captured by sequencing in a study of T cells after yellow fever vaccination (dated by TCRdb to between 2017 and 2020). Looking at the study overall: Libraries from fractions with low cell numbers were prepared with the SMART-Seq v4 Ultra Low Input RNA kit. To follow T-cell clones before and after both primary and booster YFV17D yellow fever vaccination, bulk TCR alpha and beta repertoires underwent longitudinal sequencing. Two healthy male donors, one aged 18 to 30 and one aged 30 to 40 years, made up the cohort. Bulk PBMC replicates and cell subsets were isolated from blood drawn at multiple timepoints before and after both primary and secondary immunization.

To note about this clonotype: What antigen it recognizes has not been identified. Base quality data are lacking; no much larger clone is found one base away.

The treatment or condition label corresponds to: live attenuated yellow fever vaccine strain. Two biological replicates of bulk PBMCs were collected at each blood-draw timepoint. A standard Ficoll-Paque protocol was used to isolate PBMCs from peripheral blood. RNA was extracted with TriZol from bulk PBMCs, CD4 and CD8 fractions, and dextramer-positive and dextramer-negative fractions. CDR1 MDHEN and CDR2 SYDVKM were looked up in the germline V gene. A distance of 14 bases separates the germline ends of V and J, which lose 3 bases and 8 bases respectively. The CDR3 measures 14 amino acids from cysteine to phenylalanine. Of all the DNA, just the CDR3 is kept, 42 bases in frame from base 1. TCR cDNA was synthesized by 5'RACE template switching, through which a universal primer site and unique molecular identifiers were introduced. Priming of cDNA synthesis was performed from both the TCR alpha and TCR beta constant segments. Library amplification involved two PCR steps, and the second step added sample barcodes and sequencing adapters. Libraries were sequenced on Illumina HiSeq 2500 (2x100 bp) or NovaSeq (2x150 bp). As for the authors' bioinformatics: MIGEC was used to demultiplex reads and collapse the reads into UMI consensus sequences, and MiXCR was used for V(D)J alignment. Using edgeR on replicate PBMC samples, clonotypes were called vaccine-responding if FDR was below 0.01 and the log2 fold change was above 5 up to day 15. Each bulk clonotype was labeled CD4 or CD8 based on which sequenced repertoire, CD4 or CD8, contained the clonotype at higher abundance. TCRdb redid the processing of the public reads, applying fastp at Q25 and MiXCR, and retained in-frame beta chains. Each CDR3 protein gets just one entry, which takes the most common genes and DNA from the rows behind it. TCRdb's processing, not the study's, gives the V and J calls here. The sample table shows hundreds of thousands of distinct CDR3 sequences, and roughly 14% are seen once. In total, the top ten clones hold 11% to 15% of the sample.

On the study overall, not on this receptor specifically: The secondary T-cell response was weaker than the primary response but faster, peaking on day 5 instead of day 15. Most clones expanded after primary vaccination (about 95% of CD4 and roughly 90% of CD8) were re-detected after the booster, suggesting that broad memory maintenance occurred. A small share of clonotypes occurred in both CD4 and CD8 compartments, likely arising from convergent recombination. Computational filtering was required because FACS-sorted repertoires could contain abundant contaminating clonotypes from the bulk population. Because the study included only two donors, the extent to which the findings can be generalized is limited.

The TCR comes from a man aged 25-45 years who received the YFV17D yellow fever vaccine. The source material was PBMCs, sampled on the day of the yellow fever booster vaccination. This receptor chain uses TRBV28 and TRBJ2-1; the D gene is possibly TRBD1 or TRBD2, each agreeing over 6 bases. The sequenced DNA is TGTGCCAGCAGTTTGTCGGGGGCTTACTATGAGCAGTTCTTC. It codes for CASSLSGAYYEQFF. The reference TRBV28 and TRBJ2-1 proteins fill in what lies around the CDR3, so the full variable domain reads DVKVTQSSRYLVKRTGEKVFLECVQDMDHENMFWYRQDPGLGLRLIYFSYDVKMKEKGDIPEGYSVSREKKERFSLILESASTNQTSMYLCASSLSGAYYEQFFGPGTRLTVL.